The next 5 T cell receptor beta chains were all read from a single sample in a study of radiotherapy plus CTLA-4 blockade in lung cancer. Produced via immunoSEQ multiplex PCR; TCRdb's table is partial and in-frame only. The sample holds 110,000 or so clones, 75% to 80% seen once. Sequences were derived from peripheral blood, sampled from a patient treated with radiotherapy plus ipilimumab. The receptors come from a human donor with non-small cell lung cancer who had a partial response to radiotherapy plus ipilimumab.

V usage is TRBV27 and J usage is TRBJ2-4, with a tentative D call TRBD1 (5 bases). The CDR3 runs to 15 residues. V gave up 5 bases and J gave up 0 bases, with 11 bases separating them. Germline V gives CDR1 MNHEY, CDR2 SMNVEV (reference sequence). Here the CDR3 DNA reads TGTGCCAGCAGTGACAGAAGCCTAGCCAAAAACATTCAGTACTTC. Its translation is CASSDRSLAKNIQYF.

V is TRBV9 and J is TRBJ1-4; D is uncertain. Germline V gene data show CDR1 as SGDLS and CDR2 as YYNGEE. V lost 0 bases and J lost 7, with 22 bases in between. The CDR3 totals 18 residues. CDR3 bases: TGTGCCAGCAGCGTAGCTGCGGGGAGGGCTACGGGTAGTGAAAAACTGTTTTTT. The encoded protein is CASSVAAGRATGSEKLFF. The full variable domain, with the rest looked up from reference TRBV9 and TRBJ1-4, is DSGVTQTPKHLITATGQRVTLRCSPRSGDLSVYWYQQSLDQGLQFLIQYYNGEERAKGNILERFSAQQFPDLHSELNLSSLELGDSALYFCASSVAAGRATGSEKLFFGSGTQLSVL.

The rearrangement links TRBV2 to TRBJ2-7, with D unclear. The germline CDR1 and CDR2 sequences are SNHLY and FYNNEI. The CDR3 covers 14 residues. The ends were cut back, 7 bases at V and 6 bases at J, with 19 bases in the middle. The CDR3 sequence: CASKVGPFTGEQYF. In DNA form, the CDR3 reads TGTGCCAGCAAGGTCGGCCCCTTTACGGGCGAGCAGTACTTC. The variable domain in full, completed from reference TRBV2 and TRBJ2-7, reads EPEVTQTPSHQVTQMGQEVILRCVPISNHLYFYWYRQILGQKVEFLVSFYNNEISEKSEIFDDQFSVERPDGSNFTLKIRSTKLEDSAMYFCASKVGPFTGEQYFGPGTRLTVT.

V gene TRBV4-2 combines with J gene TRBJ2-1, with 7 bases lining up with TRBD2. V trimming: 0 bases; J trimming: 0 bases; junction bases outside the gene matches: 5. Germline CDR1 is LGHNA and CDR2 is YNFKEQ. The CDR3 runs to 17 residues. The CDR3 loop reads CASSQDHAGVSYNEQFF. DNA for the CDR3: TGTGCCAGCAGCCAAGATCACGCGGGAGTCTCCTACAATGAGCAGTTCTTC.

This clone was recorded once. In DNA, the CDR3 is TGTGCCAGCAGCCTCCGGGACAGGGGGCGGTCGGACACTGAAGCTTTCTTT. Translation: CASSLRDRGRSDTEAFF. The rearrangement uses TRBV7-9 and TRBJ1-1; 12 nucleotides agree with TRBD1. CDR3 size: 17 residues. CDR1 SEHNR and CDR2 FQNEAQ come from the germline V gene (reference sequence). V trimming: 5 bases; J trimming: 3 bases; junction bases outside the gene matches: 10.